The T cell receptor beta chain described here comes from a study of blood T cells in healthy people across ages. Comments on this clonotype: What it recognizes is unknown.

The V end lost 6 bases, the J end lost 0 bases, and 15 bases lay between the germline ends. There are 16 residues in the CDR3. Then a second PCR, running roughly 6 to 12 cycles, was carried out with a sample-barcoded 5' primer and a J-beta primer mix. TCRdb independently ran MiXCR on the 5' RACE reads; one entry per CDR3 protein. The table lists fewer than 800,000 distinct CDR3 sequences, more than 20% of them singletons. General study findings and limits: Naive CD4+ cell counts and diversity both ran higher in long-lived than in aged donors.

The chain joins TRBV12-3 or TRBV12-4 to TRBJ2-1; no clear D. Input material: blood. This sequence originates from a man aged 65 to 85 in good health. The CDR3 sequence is CASSHPSTSSYNEQFF. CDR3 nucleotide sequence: TGTGCCAGCAGCCACCCTTCTACGAGCTCCTACAATGAGCAGTTCTTC.